This T cell receptor beta chain was captured by sequencing in a study of cytomegalovirus exposure and HLA in healthy donors. Study-wide results and limits: In a later analysis, several top co-occurrence clusters appeared linked to parvovirus B19, influenza, CMV and Epstein-Barr virus. Within the data, a cluster of highly shared sequence variants was likely a sequencing artifact. Among TCR beta chains, those listed as cytomegalovirus-associated numbered some 160.

The primer mix had 60 Vbeta and 13 Jbeta primers. The protocol was immunoSEQ multiplex PCR, while the TCRdb copy is restricted to in-frame clones and leaves out a portion. The sample yields some 120,000 clones, approximately 81% seen once. Note on this clone: Its antigen is unknown.

Sample: PBMCs. The receptor comes from a man between 18 and 35 years old in good health and CMV-seronegative.

CDR3 nucleotides: TGTGCCAGCTCACCACCGGGACTAGCGGAGCCCAATGAGCAGTTCTTC. Its protein product is CASSPPGLAEPNEQFF. The rearrangement uses TRBV18 and TRBJ2-1; 11 bases align to TRBD2. CDR3 length: 16 residues. V shed 0 bases and J 6 bases; nucleotides not matched to a gene: 4. Germline loops: CDR1 KGHSH, CDR2 LQKENI. Combining the CDR3 with reference TRBV18 and TRBJ2-1 gives the whole variable domain NAGVMQNPRHLVRRRGQEARLRCSPMKGHSHVYWYRQLPEEGLKFMVYLQKENIIDESGMPKERFSAEFPKEGPSILRIQQVVRGDSAAYFCASSPPGLAEPNEQFFGPGTRLTVL.